A single TCR beta chain is shown here with its context. Antigen unknown. This sample is drawn from a study of T cell repertoires in cytomegalovirus infection. Study details: Selected CMV epitopes included recently identified HLA-C-restricted ones as well as well-studied HLA-B-restricted ones. Overall study results and limits: CMV-specific HLA-C-restricted TCR beta clonotypes dominated the ex vivo response. Using cumulative public TCR beta family frequency, the authors identified those who carried CMV together with the relevant HLA.

The CDR3 contains 13 residues. V lost 1 base and J 8 bases, leaving 12 bases between the germline ends. The germline gives CDR1 SGHDT, CDR2 YYEEEE. TCRdb ran MiXCR on the reads and lists one entry per CDR3 protein. The table records some 320,000 distinct CDR3 sequences, 25% to 30% of them present only once. This TCR was sampled from a human donor in good health (CMV status not recorded). Some clones in this sample may be carry-over from other donors' samples. J is TRBJ1-2 and V is TRBV5-6; the D gene is possibly TRBD1 (5 bases). This specimen was cultured PBMCs, taken from culture after CMV antigen stimulation. This CDR3 is CASSLYGAEGYTF. In DNA form, the CDR3 reads TGTGCCAGCAGCTTGTACGGGGCCGAGGGCTACACCTTC.